The present entry profiles one T cell receptor beta chain with its context. Assay used: immunoSEQ multiplex PCR; TCRdb lists only in-frame clones, some missing. This table has some 160,000 clones, about 89% appearing once. V gave up 4 bases and J gave up 4 bases; unmatched junction bases: 5. CDR3 length: 14 amino acids. Germline V gene lookup returns CDR1 SGHTA and CDR2 FQGNSA. These data come from a study of control samples from healthy donors and cancer patients. Sequenced: blood. The sequence was obtained from a man younger than 45 in good health. V usage is TRBV7-2 and J usage is TRBJ2-5, with 8 bases aligning to TRBD1. In nucleotides, the CDR3 is TGTGCCAGCAGCTCGACAGGGGTGGGAGAGACCCAGTACTTC. It yields the protein CASSSTGVGETQYF.